Only a few counts were recorded for the clone carrying this T cell receptor (beta chain). The data derive from a study of blood T cell repertoires in COVID-19. Turning to the study itself: The origin of the acute and convalescent COVID-19 samples was the United States, Italy and Spain.

Germline V CDR1 and CDR2: SGHRS, YFSETQ. This CDR3 is built from 14 residues. V was shortened by 0 bases and J by 0 bases, with 6 bases between the two germline ends. TCRdb's table, derived via immunoSEQ multiplex PCR, lists solely in-frame clones and lacks some. The table shows about 220,000 clones, with about four fifths occurring only once. Sample: PBMCs or T cells enriched from blood (not recorded which). The source is a woman in her fifties or sixties who had recovered from COVID-19. The V gene is TRBV5-1, the J gene TRBJ1-1; weak D call: TRBD1 (5 bases). The CDR3 DNA reads as TGCGCCAGCAGCTTGGAGGGGTTGAACACTGAAGCTTTCTTT. This codes for CASSLEGLNTEAFF.